These 28 T cell receptor beta chains were sequenced from one sample in a study of T cell responses to AZD1222 COVID-19 vaccine. Using immunoSEQ multiplex PCR, the repertoire was profiled, and TCRdb retains in-frame clones only, with some absent. The sample has 75,000 to 90,000 clones, around 85% seen once. The source material was peripheral blood, sampled 28 days after the second AZD1222 dose. These receptors originate from an adult who received the AZD1222 COVID-19 vaccine.

The V call is TRBV11-3, the J call TRBJ1-6, with unresolved D. The CDR3 contains 14 residues. The ends were cut back, 0 bases at V and 10 bases at J, with 10 bases in the middle. CDR1 is SGHNT and CDR2 is YENEEA in the germline V gene. The DNA for the CDR3 is TGTGCCAGCAGCTTAGACGGTGTTGGCTCACCCCTCCACTTT. Amino acids: CASSLDGVGSPLHF.

This chain uses TRBV6-2 or TRBV6-3 with TRBJ2-1; 10 bases are a match to TRBD2. Germline CDR1 is MNHEY and CDR2 is SVGEGT. The CDR3 spans 15 residues. V shed 5 bases, J shed 5 bases, and the junction held 6 bases outside the gene matches. The CDR3: CASSGGAGGDNEQFF. The CDR3 DNA is TGTGCCAGCAGTGGGGGAGCGGGAGGGGACAATGAGCAGTTCTTC.

The chain links TRBV3-1 (or the pseudogene TRBV3-2) to TRBJ1-1, with no clear D. V was shortened by 0 bases and J by 9 bases, with 14 bases between the two germline ends. The germline V gene encodes CDR1 LGHDT and CDR2 YNNKEL (reference sequence). This CDR3 is built from 14 residues. The CDR3 here is CASSQDPGLRQAFF. DNA of the CDR3: TGTGCCAGCAGCCAAGATCCAGGACTGAGACAAGCTTTCTTT.

The rearrangement joins TRBV2 to TRBJ1-1, with TRBD1 matching 8 bases. V shed 8 bases and J 4 bases; nucleotides not matched to a gene: 9. The germline V gene encodes CDR1 SNHLY and CDR2 FYNNEI. This CDR3 is built from 14 residues. The CDR3 loop reads CASGRGPGSTEAFF. DNA for the CDR3: TGTGCCAGCGGCAGGGGGCCGGGGAGCACTGAAGCTTTCTTT.

This chain connects TRBV19 to TRBJ1-2, with D maybe TRBD1 (5 bases). Trimming pared 7 bases from V and 2 bases from J, leaving 14 bases between. Germline V gene sequence: CDR1 LNHDA, CDR2 SQIVND (reference sequence). The CDR3 has 14 amino acids. This CDR3 is CASTQGPNNYGYTF. The CDR3 coding sequence is TGTGCCAGTACTCAGGGACCTAACAACTATGGCTACACCTTC.

This chain connects TRBV18 to TRBJ2-3; D is uncertain. The germline V gene has CDR1 KGHSH and CDR2 LQKENI. The CDR3 is 12 residues long. The V and J ends lost 4 bases and 1 base respectively, with 3 bases between them. The CDR3: CASSHRTDTQYF. The DNA of the CDR3 is TGTGCCAGCTCACACCGCACAGATACGCAGTATTTT.

The chain is built from TRBV20-1 and TRBJ1-5; tentative D call: TRBD1 (5 bases). The CDR3 is 13 residues long. Germline-derived CDR1 and CDR2 are DFQATT and SNEGSKA (reference sequence). The V end was cut by 4 bases, the J end by 7 bases, with 14 bases between. CDR3: CSAIDSGEQPQHF. The CDR3, as DNA: TGCAGTGCTATTGACAGCGGAGAGCAGCCCCAGCATTTT.

The gene calls are TRBV28 and TRBJ1-2; unclear D gene. V lost 3 bases to trimming and J lost 8 bases, with 10 bases between them. This CDR3 is 12 amino acids long. Germline V CDR1 and CDR2: MDHEN, SYDVKM. The CDR3 loop is CASSFPGWGYTF. CDR3 coding DNA: TGTGCCAGCAGTTTTCCTGGATGGGGCTACACCTTC.

V and J are TRBV7-9 and TRBJ1-5; 10 bases line up with TRBD1. This CDR3 is built from 14 residues. V was pared by 5 bases and J by 5 bases, with 3 bases of the junction left unmatched. The germline V gene has CDR1 SEHNR and CDR2 FQNEAQ (reference sequence). CDR3 amino acids: CASSGQGGDQPQHF. Written as DNA, the CDR3 is TGTGCCAGCAGCGGACAGGGGGGCGATCAGCCCCAGCATTTT.

The rearrangement uses TRBV15 and TRBJ2-5; D is ambiguous. Germline V gives CDR1 LNHNV, CDR2 YYDKDF (reference sequence). Trimming removed 1 base from V and 5 bases from J, with 17 bases in between. The CDR3 runs 16 residues. CDR3 protein: CATSRAPPDPAETQYF. The CDR3 nucleotides read TGTGCCACCAGCAGAGCGCCCCCGGACCCAGCGGAGACCCAGTACTTC. Supplemented by reference TRBV15 and TRBJ2-5, the full variable domain reads DAMVIQNPRYQVTQFGKPVTLSCSQTLNHNVMYWYQQKSSQAPKLLFHYYDKDFNNEADTPDNFQSRRPNTSFCFLDIRSPGLGDTAMYLCATSRAPPDPAETQYFGPGTRLLVL.

The chain joins TRBV6-5 to TRBJ1-2; maybe TRBD1 (5 bases). Per the germline V gene, CDR1 is MNHEY and CDR2 is SVGAGI. The germline V and J ends were trimmed by 9 bases and 4 bases, with 12 bases remaining between them. This CDR3 is built from 12 residues. The CDR3 here is CASVQDIYGYTF. The CDR3 coding sequence is TGTGCCAGTGTACAGGACATCTATGGCTACACCTTC.

The chain carries TRBV6-4 and TRBJ2-7; D possibly corresponds to TRBD1 (6 bases). Germline V CDR1 and CDR2: MRHNA, SNTAGT. The CDR3 contains 13 residues. V was clipped by 2 bases and J by 5 bases, with 10 bases between them. The CDR3 loop is CASSDQPGDEQYF. The CDR3 coding sequence is TGTGCCAGCAGTGACCAACCAGGGGACGAGCAGTACTTC.

The rearrangement uses TRBV5-4 and TRBJ1-4; no clear D gene. The CDR3 covers 16 residues. V was trimmed by 0 bases and J by 2 bases, leaving 11 bases between them. In germline, CDR1 is SGHNT, CDR2 YYREEE (reference sequence). The CDR3 sequence: CASSLAVGSTNEKLFF. The CDR3, as DNA: TGTGCCAGCAGCTTGGCCGTGGGTTCGACTAATGAAAAACTGTTTTTT.

V is TRBV19 and J is TRBJ1-5; D gene uncertain. Germline lookup yields CDR1 LNHDA and CDR2 SQIVND (reference sequence). Trimming removed 1 base from V and 3 bases from J, with 7 bases in between. The CDR3 covers 14 residues. The CDR3 DNA sequence: TGTGCCAGTAGTATAGGGATTGACAATCAGCCCCAGCATTTT. Protein product: CASSIGIDNQPQHF.

The chain uses TRBV28 and TRBJ2-7; D may be TRBD1 (6 bases). The CDR3 runs to 17 residues. The V gene lost 4 bases and the J gene lost 7 bases, with 26 bases spanning the gap. Germline V gives CDR1 MDHEN, CDR2 SYDVKM. CDR3 sequence (DNA): TGTGCCAGCAGTTCAGCCCTCCGGACAGTTCAAAGGTTTGAGCAGTACTTC. Protein product: CASSSALRTVQRFEQYF.

This clone has more than one count but fewer than ten. The rearrangement uses TRBV6-6 and TRBJ1-3; D is uncertain. CDR1 is MNHNY and CDR2 is SVGAGI in the germline V gene (reference sequence). Trimming took 0 bases from V and 0 from J, leaving 9 bases between them. The CDR3 runs 16 residues. The chain's CDR3 is CASSYSAVSSGNTIYF. The CDR3 DNA sequence: TGTGCCAGCAGTTACTCGGCCGTGAGCTCTGGAAACACCATATATTTT.

This CDR3 is CASSPIGTGELFF. The CDR3 coding sequence is TGTGCCAGCAGCCCGATTGGTACCGGGGAGCTGTTTTTT. The chain couples TRBV7-9 to TRBJ2-2; no firm D call. Trimming stripped 5 bases from V and 5 bases from J, with 9 bases between. The CDR3 length is 13 residues. CDR1 and CDR2 (germline): SEHNR, FQNEAQ (reference sequence). The full variable domain, with the rest looked up from reference TRBV7-9 and TRBJ2-2, is DTGVSQNPRHKITKRGQNVTFRCDPISEHNRLYWYRQTLGQGPEFLTYFQNEAQLEKSRLLSDRFSAERPKGSFSTLEIQRTEQGDSAMYLCASSPIGTGELFFGEGSRLTVL.

This chain connects TRBV7-3 to TRBJ2-1, with 8 bases matching TRBD2. This CDR3 is built from 15 residues. Trimming removed 2 bases from V and 5 bases from J; junction bases left unmatched: 5. In germline, CDR1 is SGHTA, CDR2 FQGTGA. This chain's CDR3 is CASSLDSGEHNEQFF. The CDR3 region has the DNA TGTGCCAGCAGCTTAGATAGCGGGGAACACAATGAGCAGTTCTTC.

This clone has a handful of counts. This rearrangement joins TRBV19 to TRBJ1-1; D remains ambiguous. The V gene's germline CDR1 is LNHDA and CDR2 SQIVND (reference sequence). The length of the CDR3 is 13 residues. Trimming removed 1 base from V and 1 base from J, with 4 bases in between. The CDR3 DNA reads as TGTGCCAGTAGTATAGGACAGAACACTGAAGCTTTCTTT. This translates into CASSIGQNTEAFF.

The chain couples TRBV2 to TRBJ2-5; D gene ambiguous. The CDR3 length is 18 residues. CDR1 SNHLY and CDR2 FYNNEI come from the germline V gene. V lost 6 bases, J lost 1 base, and 24 bases lay in between. CDR3 region: CASRGRGHGIRIQETQYF. CDR3 coding DNA: TGTGCCAGCAGAGGCAGAGGCCATGGGATCAGGATCCAAGAGACCCAGTACTTC.

The genes are TRBV28 and TRBJ2-7, with D perhaps TRBD2 (7 bases). Germline V gene lookup returns CDR1 MDHEN and CDR2 SYDVKM. CDR3 length equals 14 residues. The ends were cut back, 8 bases at V and 0 bases at J, with 14 bases in the middle. The CDR3 region is CASSTGGTSYEQYF. The DNA of the CDR3 is TGTGCCAGCTCGACGGGGGGCACCTCCTACGAGCAGTACTTC.

The chain uses TRBV5-6 and TRBJ2-2, with TRBD1 matching over 9 bases. This CDR3 contains 17 residues. With V trimmed by 0 bases and J by 4 bases, 7 bases remained unmatched. From germline, CDR1 is SGHDT and CDR2 YYEEEE. The CDR3, as DNA: TGTGCCAGCAGCTTGGGGGGACAGGGCGGTAGCACCGGGGAGCTGTTTTTT. Residues: CASSLGGQGGSTGELFF.

The gene calls are TRBV6-1 and TRBJ2-7; 8 bases agree with TRBD1. V lost 2 bases and J lost 3; bases outside the gene matches: 3. The CDR3 extends over 14 amino acids. Germline values: CDR1 MNHNS, CDR2 SASEGT. The CDR3 reads CASSEPGQVYEQYF. CDR3 DNA: TGTGCCAGCAGTGAACCGGGACAGGTCTACGAGCAGTACTTC.

This rearrangement joins TRBV28 to TRBJ1-2; 7 bases map to TRBD1. This CDR3 contains 16 residues. Germline assignment: CDR1 MDHEN and CDR2 SYDVKM. The ends lost 8 bases at V and 6 bases at J; junction bases unmatched: 18. The CDR3, as DNA: TGTGCCAGCTTTCCTTGGGGGAGTACAGGGGAGGATGGCTACACCTTC. Translated, it gives CASFPWGSTGEDGYTF.

The chain joins TRBV5-1 to TRBJ1-5; 9 positions match TRBD1. Germline values: CDR1 SGHRS, CDR2 YFSETQ. V shed 3 bases, J shed 5 bases, and the junction held 0 bases outside the gene matches. This CDR3 region has 13 residues. CDR3 coding DNA: TGCGCCAGCAGCTGGGACAGGGATCAGCCCCAGCATTTT. It yields the protein CASSWDRDQPQHF.

This sequence joins TRBV7-9 and TRBJ1-2; unclear D gene. V lost 5 bases to trimming and J lost 6 bases, with 10 bases between them. The germline V gene has CDR1 SEHNR and CDR2 FQNEAQ (reference sequence). The CDR3 consists of 12 residues. The CDR3 bases are TGTGCCAGCAGCCGCCGCGAGGATGGCTACACCTTC. Translated, it gives CASSRREDGYTF.

This rearrangement joins TRBV7-2 to TRBJ2-2; 7 bases line up with TRBD2. This CDR3 spans 15 amino acids. Germline CDR1 SGHTA, CDR2 FQGNSA. Trimming cost V 1 base and J 5 bases; bases outside gene matches: 4. The CDR3 here is CASSLVWGGTGELFF. The CDR3 bases are TGTGCCAGCAGCTTAGTTTGGGGAGGGACCGGGGAGCTGTTTTTT.

The chain carries TRBV14 and TRBJ2-5; D unresolved. V was clipped by 4 bases and J by 5 bases, with 5 bases between them. CDR3 size: 11 residues. The germline V gene has CDR1 SGHDN and CDR2 FVKESK. The CDR3 spells CASSRQETQYF. The CDR3 DNA follows: TGTGCCAGCAGCCGTCAGGAGACCCAGTACTTC.